The 5 T cell receptor beta chains below were found in one sample sequenced in a study of response to subunit inactivated influenza vaccine. TCRdb ran MiXCR on the RT-PCR reads and lists one entry per CDR3 protein. The sample yields about 170,000 distinct CDR3 sequences, approximately 11% seen once. Material: CD8+ T cells sorted from PBMCs, obtained around 25 months after vaccination. The receptor set was obtained from a man aged 45-69 years who received an inactivated influenza vaccine.

CDR3 sequence (DNA): TGTGCCAGCAGTTTAGCTGTATACTATGGCTACACCTTC. The encoded protein is CASSLAVYYGYTF. This sequence joins TRBV12-3 or TRBV12-4 and TRBJ1-2, with unresolved D. Between the trimmed V and J ends, which lost 0 bases and 3 bases, there was a span of 5 bases. The CDR3 has 13 amino acids.

This clonotype was recorded a few times. The chain combines TRBV9 with TRBJ2-2; D remains unclear. V was clipped by 0 bases and J by 4 bases, with 10 bases between them. This CDR3 region has 15 residues. CDR1 is SGDLS and CDR2 is YYNGEE in the germline V gene. The CDR3 spells CASSVAGRITGELFF. The CDR3 region has the DNA TGTGCCAGCAGCGTAGCGGGCAGGATCACCGGGGAGCTGTTTTTT.

In its sample, this clonotype was seen a few times. J is TRBJ2-2 and V is TRBV20-1, with a weak D call TRBD1 (6 bases). V lost 5 bases and J lost 3, with 13 bases in between. In germline, CDR1 is DFQATT, CDR2 SNEGSKA (reference sequence). This CDR3 comprises 14 residues. CDR3 bases: TGCAGTGCTGTTGGACAGTTACACACCGGGGAGCTGTTTTTT. It encodes CSAVGQLHTGELFF.

This clonotype was counted a few times. The chain joins TRBV27 to TRBJ2-7; either TRBD1 or TRBD2 may supply D (6 bases each). The CDR3 sequence is 15 residues long. V was pared by 1 base and J by 2 bases, with 12 bases between. Germline V gene data show CDR1 as MNHEY and CDR2 as SMNVEV (reference sequence). The CDR3 is CASSLYSGAAYEQYF. The CDR3 DNA follows: TGTGCCAGCAGTTTATATTCGGGGGCTGCCTACGAGCAGTACTTC.

This CDR3 is CASSDGPVWGAGTEAFF. The CDR3 nucleotides are TGTGCCAGCAGTGACGGTCCGGTGTGGGGGGCCGGGACTGAAGCTTTCTTT. V and J are TRBV6-2 or TRBV6-3 and TRBJ1-1; the D gene is possibly TRBD1 (6 bases). This CDR3 comprises 17 residues. Germline lookup yields CDR1 MNHEY and CDR2 SVGEGT. Deletions cut 5 bases from V and 5 bases from J, with 24 bases between.